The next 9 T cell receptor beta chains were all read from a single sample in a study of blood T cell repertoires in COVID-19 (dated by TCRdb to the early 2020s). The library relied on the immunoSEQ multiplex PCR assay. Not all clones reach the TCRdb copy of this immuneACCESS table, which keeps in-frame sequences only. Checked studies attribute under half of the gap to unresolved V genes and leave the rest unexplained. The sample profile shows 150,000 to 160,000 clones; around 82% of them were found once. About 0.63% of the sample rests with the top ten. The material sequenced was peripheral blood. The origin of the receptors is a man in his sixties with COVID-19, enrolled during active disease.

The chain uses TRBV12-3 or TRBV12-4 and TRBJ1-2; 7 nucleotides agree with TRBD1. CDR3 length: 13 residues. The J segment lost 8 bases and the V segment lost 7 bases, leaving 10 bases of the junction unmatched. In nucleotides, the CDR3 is TGTGCCAGCACCTCCAGGGGGGCTCCGGGCTACACCTTC. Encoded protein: CASTSRGAPGYTF.

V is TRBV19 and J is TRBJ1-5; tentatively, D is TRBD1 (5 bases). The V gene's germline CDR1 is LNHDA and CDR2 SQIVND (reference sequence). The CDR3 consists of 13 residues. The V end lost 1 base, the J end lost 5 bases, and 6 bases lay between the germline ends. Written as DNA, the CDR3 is TGTGCCAGTAGTATAGTCAGGGATCAGCCCCAGCATTTT. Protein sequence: CASSIVRDQPQHF.

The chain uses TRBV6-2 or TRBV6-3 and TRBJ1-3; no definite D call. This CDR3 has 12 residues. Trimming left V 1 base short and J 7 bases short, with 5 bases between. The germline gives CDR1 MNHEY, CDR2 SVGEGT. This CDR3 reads CASSYFGNTIYF. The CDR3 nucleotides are TGTGCCAGCAGTTACTTCGGGAACACCATATATTTT.

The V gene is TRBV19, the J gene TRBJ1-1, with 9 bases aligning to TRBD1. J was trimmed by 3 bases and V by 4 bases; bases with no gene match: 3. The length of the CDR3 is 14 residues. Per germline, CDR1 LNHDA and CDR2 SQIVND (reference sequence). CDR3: CASSNRDRDTEAFF. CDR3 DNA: TGTGCCAGTAGTAACCGGGACAGGGACACTGAAGCTTTCTTT.

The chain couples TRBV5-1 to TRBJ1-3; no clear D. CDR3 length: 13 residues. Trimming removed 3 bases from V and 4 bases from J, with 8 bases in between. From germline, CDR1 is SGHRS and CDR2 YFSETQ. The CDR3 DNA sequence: TGCGCCAGCAGCTCAACCCAGGGAAACACCATATATTTT. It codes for CASSSTQGNTIYF.

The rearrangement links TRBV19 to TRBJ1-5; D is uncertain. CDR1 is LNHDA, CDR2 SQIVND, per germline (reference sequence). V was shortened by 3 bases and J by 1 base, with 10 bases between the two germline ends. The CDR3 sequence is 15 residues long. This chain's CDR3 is CASSISGESNQPQHF. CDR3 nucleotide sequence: TGTGCCAGTAGTATTTCTGGGGAGAGCAATCAGCCCCAGCATTTT.

The CDR3 DNA reads as TGCGCCAGCAGCCAACTACCGGGACTAGAGTATCCCTACAATGAGCAGTTCTTC. This translates into CASSQLPGLEYPYNEQFF. The chain recombines TRBV4-3 with TRBJ2-1; 8 bases line up with TRBD2. V trimming: 2 bases; J trimming: 2 bases; junction bases outside the gene matches: 11. Germline lookup yields CDR1 LGHNA and CDR2 YSLEER. This CDR3 is 18 amino acids long.

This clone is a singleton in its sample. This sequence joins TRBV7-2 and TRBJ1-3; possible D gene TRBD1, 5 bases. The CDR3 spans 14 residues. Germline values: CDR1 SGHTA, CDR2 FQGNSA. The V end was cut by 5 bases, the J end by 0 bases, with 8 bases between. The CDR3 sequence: CASSPDSSGNTIYF. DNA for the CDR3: TGTGCCAGCAGCCCTGACAGCTCTGGAAACACCATATATTTT.

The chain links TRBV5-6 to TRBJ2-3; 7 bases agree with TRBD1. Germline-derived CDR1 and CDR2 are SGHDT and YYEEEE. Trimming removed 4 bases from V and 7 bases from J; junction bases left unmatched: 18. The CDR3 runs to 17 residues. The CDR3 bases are TGTGCCAGCAGCCGCGAGTTTGGACTCGCACAGGGGCATACGCAGTATTTT. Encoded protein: CASSREFGLAQGHTQYF.